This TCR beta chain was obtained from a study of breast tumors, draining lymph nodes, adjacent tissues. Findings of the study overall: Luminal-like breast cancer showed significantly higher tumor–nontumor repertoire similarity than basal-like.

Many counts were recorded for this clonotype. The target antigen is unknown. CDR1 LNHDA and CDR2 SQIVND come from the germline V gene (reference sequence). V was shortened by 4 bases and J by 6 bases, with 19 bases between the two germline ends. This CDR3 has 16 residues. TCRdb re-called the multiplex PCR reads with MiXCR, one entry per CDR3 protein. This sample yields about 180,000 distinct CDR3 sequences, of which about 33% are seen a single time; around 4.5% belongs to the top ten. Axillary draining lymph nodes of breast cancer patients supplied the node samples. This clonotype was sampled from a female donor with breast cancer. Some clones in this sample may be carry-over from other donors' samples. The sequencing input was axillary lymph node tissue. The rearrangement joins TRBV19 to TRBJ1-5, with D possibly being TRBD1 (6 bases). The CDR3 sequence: CASSTQVGGAGQPQHF. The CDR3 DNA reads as TGTGCCAGTAGTACCCAGGTGGGGGGCGCCGGTCAGCCCCAGCATTTT.